One and the same sample provided the 27 T cell receptor beta chains below, sequenced in a study of PD-L1 blockade in urothelial cancer. Assay used: immunoSEQ multiplex PCR; TCRdb lists only in-frame clones, some missing. The repertoire consists of some 100,000 clones, with 91% occurring once and the leading ten covering 0.7% to 0.95%. The sample consisted of PBMCs, taken around atezolizumab (anti-PD-L1) treatment. These TCRs come from a woman of 80 years or more with urothelial cancer.

The genes are TRBV2 and TRBJ2-2; D perhaps matches TRBD2 (5 bases). The germline V and J ends were trimmed by 7 bases and 5 bases, with 14 bases remaining between them. Per the germline V gene, CDR1 is SNHLY and CDR2 is FYNNEI. CDR3 length: 14 amino acids. The CDR3 nucleotides are TGTGCCAGCATACGGGGTCCCTTGACCGGGGAGCTGTTTTTT. Amino acids: CASIRGPLTGELFF.

The chain uses TRBV5-4 and TRBJ2-3, with 9 positions matching TRBD1. The CDR3 contains 14 residues. Germline trimming cut 3 bases from V and 5 bases from J; bases unmatched to any gene: 4. Germline V gene data show CDR1 as SGHNT and CDR2 as YYREEE (reference sequence). CDR3: CASSSGTGRDTQYF. In DNA, the CDR3 is TGTGCCAGCAGCTCGGGGACAGGGAGAGATACGCAGTATTTT.

The chain has TRBV19 and TRBJ2-7; D is unclear. Germline lookup yields CDR1 LNHDA and CDR2 SQIVND (reference sequence). CDR3 size: 15 residues. V gave up 3 bases and J gave up 6 bases, with 18 bases separating them. This CDR3 reads CASSMTPRPGLEQYF. CDR3 sequence (DNA): TGTGCCAGTAGTATGACCCCTCGACCAGGCCTCGAGCAGTACTTC. Together with reference TRBV19 and TRBJ2-7, the CDR3 gives the full variable domain: DGGITQSPKYLFRKEGQNVTLSCEQNLNHDAMYWYRQDPGQGLRLIYYSQIVNDFQKGDIAEGYSVSREKKESFPLTVTSAQKNPTAFYLCASSMTPRPGLEQYFGPGTRLTVT.

The chain links TRBV9 to TRBJ1-1, with 7 bases fitting TRBD1. In germline, CDR1 is SGDLS, CDR2 YYNGEE. The CDR3 has 13 residues. The V and J ends lost 4 bases and 5 bases, in that order; junction bases with no gene match: 5. The CDR3: CASSPDRVTEAFF. CDR3 DNA: TGTGCCAGCAGCCCCGACAGGGTTACTGAAGCTTTCTTT.

J is TRBJ2-7 and V is TRBV2; 9 bases match TRBD2. CDR1 is SNHLY and CDR2 is FYNNEI in the germline V gene. This CDR3 is 15 amino acids long. The trim removed 4 bases at V and 1 base at J, leaving 5 bases unmatched. Here the CDR3 DNA reads TGTGCCAGCAGTGCCGGTAGCGGGAGTTCCTACGAGCAGTACTTC. Protein sequence: CASSAGSGSSYEQYF.

The V call is TRBV29-1, the J call TRBJ2-1; possible D gene TRBD1, 5 bases. The CDR3 contains 11 residues. V lost 5 bases to trimming and J lost 7 bases, with 9 bases between them. The germline V gene has CDR1 SQVTM and CDR2 ANQGSEA. This CDR3 is CSVRRANEQFF. The CDR3 DNA follows: TGCAGCGTTCGCAGGGCAAATGAGCAGTTCTTC.

The rearrangement links TRBV14 to TRBJ2-1, with TRBD2 identical over 8 bases. Looked up from germline, CDR1 is SGHDN and CDR2 is FVKESK. The CDR3 is made up of 17 amino acids. J gave up 8 bases and V 1 base, and 13 bases lay outside the gene matches. In DNA, the CDR3 is TGTGCCAGCAGCCAAGGCGTTCGTCGGGAGGGCCTGGATGAGCAGTTCTTC. Its translation: CASSQGVRREGLDEQFF.

This sequence joins TRBV28 and TRBJ1-2, with TRBD1 as a possible D gene (5 bases). CDR1 is MDHEN, CDR2 SYDVKM, per germline. Trimming left V 5 bases short and J 8 bases short, with 15 bases between. The CDR3 runs to 13 residues. The CDR3 is CASSLQGRGGYTF. CDR3 sequence (DNA): TGTGCCAGCAGTCTCCAGGGTCGCGGAGGCTACACCTTC.

J is TRBJ2-5 and V is TRBV5-1; 7 positions agree with TRBD2. V trimming: 4 bases; J trimming: 5 bases; junction bases outside the gene matches: 11. CDR3 length: 15 residues. Germline CDR1 SGHRS, CDR2 YFSETQ. The CDR3 nucleotides read TGCGCCAGCAGCGTTGGACTAGAAAGATCTGAGACCCAGTACTTC. Amino acid sequence: CASSVGLERSETQYF.

This clone was counted once. The chain uses TRBV27 and TRBJ2-7; 10 bases are shared with TRBD1. In germline, CDR1 is MNHEY, CDR2 SMNVEV (reference sequence). The CDR3 length is 15 residues. Germline trimming cut 2 bases from V and 3 bases from J; bases unmatched to any gene: 4. The CDR3 spells CASSLTGQGGYEQYF. The CDR3 DNA reads TGTGCCAGCAGTTTAACAGGACAGGGGGGCTACGAGCAGTACTTC.

V gene TRBV2 combines with J gene TRBJ2-7; D may be TRBD2 (6 bases). V shed 5 bases and J shed 6 bases, with 14 bases lying between them. This CDR3 spans 13 amino acids. Per germline, CDR1 SNHLY and CDR2 FYNNEI. Here the CDR3 DNA reads TGTGCCAGCAGTTCGGGACTTAGAGGCGAGCAGTACTTC. Protein: CASSSGLRGEQYF. Complete variable domain (other parts from reference TRBV2 and TRBJ2-7): EPEVTQTPSHQVTQMGQEVILRCVPISNHLYFYWYRQILGQKVEFLVSFYNNEISEKSEIFDDQFSVERPDGSNFTLKIRSTKLEDSAMYFCASSSGLRGEQYFGPGTRLTVT.

V gene TRBV5-1 combines with J gene TRBJ2-1; 7 nucleotides align to TRBD2. There are 16 residues in the CDR3. The germline V gene has CDR1 SGHRS and CDR2 YFSETQ. Trimming took 0 bases from V and 4 from J; bases not matched to a gene: 7. The CDR3 bases are TGCGCCAGCAGCTTGGCTGGGACTACTCTTTACAATGAGCAGTTCTTC. Translated: CASSLAGTTLYNEQFF.

The chain couples TRBV28 to TRBJ2-3; 14 bases line up with TRBD2. V shed 6 bases and J 4 bases; nucleotides not matched to a gene: 3. Germline-derived CDR1 and CDR2 are MDHEN and SYDVKM. The CDR3 has 15 amino acids. The CDR3 coding sequence is TGTGCCAGCAGGGGGACTAGCGGGAGATCAGATACGCAGTATTTT. Translation gives CASRGTSGRSDTQYF. The full variable domain, in which reference TRBV28 and TRBJ2-3 provide the parts outside the CDR3, is DVKVTQSSRYLVKRTGEKVFLECVQDMDHENMFWYRQDPGLGLRLIYFSYDVKMKEKGDIPEGYSVSREKKERFSLILESASTNQTSMYLCASRGTSGRSDTQYFGPGTRLTVL.

On this clone itself: Different DNA sequences within this sample yield the same CDR3. V usage is TRBV5-1 and J usage is TRBJ2-3; the D is unclear. This CDR3 has 14 amino acids. CDR1 and CDR2 from the germline V gene are SGHRS and YFSETQ. The V end was cut by 0 bases, the J end by 1 base, with 6 bases between. The CDR3 region is CASSLGSGTDTQYF. The CDR3 DNA reads TGCGCCAGCAGCTTGGGTTCGGGCACAGATACGCAGTATTTT.

The chain recombines TRBV5-1 with TRBJ2-5; TRBD2 is a possible D gene (6 bases). The CDR3 runs 15 residues. V lost 0 bases and J 7 bases, leaving 16 bases between the germline ends. Germline loops: CDR1 SGHRS, CDR2 YFSETQ. CDR3 loop: CASSLEAAGGATQYF. The CDR3 DNA follows: TGCGCCAGCAGCTTGGAGGCGGCCGGCGGGGCGACCCAGTACTTC.

The chain links TRBV25-1 to TRBJ2-7; 7 bases align to TRBD1. The CDR3 covers 16 residues. The germline V gene has CDR1 MGHDK and CDR2 SYGVNS. With 4 bases clipped from V and 1 base from J, the junction kept 10 bases outside the gene matches. In DNA, the CDR3 is TGTGCCAGCAGTGGATCGGGGCAGGGGGATTCCTACGAGCAGTACTTC. It codes for CASSGSGQGDSYEQYF.

The gene calls are TRBV19 and TRBJ1-1; a possible D gene is TRBD1 (5 bases). The CDR3 spans 15 residues. Germline CDR1 and CDR2: LNHDA and SQIVND (reference sequence). Trimming took off 0 bases at V and 4 bases at J, with 12 bases between the two ends. The CDR3 is CASSIDGAGGTEAFF. The CDR3 coding sequence is TGTGCCAGTAGTATAGACGGGGCGGGAGGCACTGAAGCTTTCTTT.

This clone was counted only a few times. The genes are TRBV18 and TRBJ2-2; 14 nucleotides line up with TRBD2. The V gene's germline CDR1 is KGHSH and CDR2 LQKENI. V lost 0 bases to trimming and J lost 7 bases; unmatched junction nucleotides: 4. The CDR3 extends over 17 amino acids. The CDR3 sequence: CASSPPTSGRAIGELFF. In DNA form, the CDR3 reads TGTGCCAGCTCACCACCGACTAGCGGGAGGGCTATCGGGGAGCTGTTTTTT.

This chain links TRBV27 with TRBJ2-7; TRBD1 matches at 7 bases. Germline V lookup: CDR1 MNHEY, CDR2 SMNVEV (reference sequence). V lost 5 bases to trimming and J lost 6 bases; unmatched junction nucleotides: 10. The CDR3 loop spans 14 amino acids. CDR3 coding DNA: TGTGCCAGCAGTAAAGGACAGGTTAAGGGCGAGCAGTACTTC. Its translation: CASSKGQVKGEQYF.

The rearrangement joins TRBV11-2 to TRBJ2-3; no clear D gene. The germline V gene encodes CDR1 SGHAT and CDR2 FQNNGV. The CDR3 length is 13 residues. V was pared by 0 bases and J by 6 bases, with 7 bases between. CDR3 coding DNA: TGTGCCAGCAGCTTAGATCAGGTGGATACGCAGTATTTT. It specifies CASSLDQVDTQYF. Using reference TRBV11-2 and TRBJ2-3 for the parts outside the CDR3, the full variable domain is EAGVAQSPRYKIIEKRQSVAFWCNPISGHATLYWYQQILGQGPKLLIQFQNNGVVDDSQLPKDRFSAERLKGVDSTLKIQPAKLEDSAVYLCASSLDQVDTQYFGPGTRLTVL.

The gene calls are TRBV6-1 and TRBJ2-7, with 7 bases identical to TRBD1. The germline V gene encodes CDR1 MNHNS and CDR2 SASEGT. The CDR3 totals 15 residues. With 1 base clipped from V and 3 bases from J, the junction kept 6 bases outside the gene matches. CDR3 in DNA: TGTGCCAGCAGTGAAGGGGGGACAGCGTTCTACGAGCAGTACTTC. Protein product: CASSEGGTAFYEQYF.

The J gene is TRBJ2-7, the V gene TRBV10-2, with 14 bases lining up with TRBD2. The CDR3 extends over 18 amino acids. CDR1 is WSHSY, CDR2 SAAADI, per germline. V trimming: 2 bases; J trimming: 2 bases; junction bases outside the gene matches: 8. In DNA form, the CDR3 reads TGCGCCAGCAGTGAGCCGACTAGCGGGAGGGCCGGGCCCTACGAGCAGTACTTC. Protein: CASSEPTSGRAGPYEQYF.

As DNA, the CDR3 is TGTGCCAGCAGCGGACCGACTAGCGGGAAACATCGAACGGCCGGGGAGCTGTTTTTT. Encoded protein: CASSGPTSGKHRTAGELFF. This chain uses TRBV9 with TRBJ2-2, with TRBD2 matching 11 bases. Germline CDR1 is SGDLS and CDR2 is YYNGEE. This CDR3 has 19 residues. V lost 3 bases to trimming and J lost 6 bases; unmatched junction nucleotides: 16.

The chain links TRBV10-3 to TRBJ1-3; TRBD1 might be the D (6 bases). The CDR3 is made up of 14 amino acids. Germline V gene data show CDR1 as ENHRY and CDR2 as SYGVKD. V was pared by 7 bases and J by 0 bases, with 10 bases between. The CDR3 region has the DNA TGTGCCATCAATGAACAGGGCTCTGGAAACACCATATATTTT. It specifies CAINEQGSGNTIYF.

The chain combines TRBV5-1 with TRBJ2-7; D perhaps matches TRBD2 (6 bases). V was pared by 4 bases and J by 1 base, with 12 bases between. This CDR3 has 14 amino acids. Germline V gene lookup returns CDR1 SGHRS and CDR2 YFSETQ. For the CDR3, the DNA is TGCGCCAGCAGCGGGGGACTGGGGTCCTACGAGCAGTACTTC. Translation gives CASSGGLGSYEQYF. The full variable domain, completed using reference TRBV5-1 and TRBJ2-7, is KAGVTQTPRYLIKTRGQQVTLSCSPISGHRSVSWYQQTPGQGLQFLFEYFSETQRNKGNFPGRFSGRQFSNSRSEMNVSTLELGDSALYLCASSGGLGSYEQYFGPGTRLTVT.

Concerning this clone itself: At one boundary the junction diverges from the germline segment, which might be a read error. This chain connects TRBV6-5 to TRBJ2-7; 7 bases agree with TRBD1. CDR3 size: 12 residues. Germline loops: CDR1 MNHEY, CDR2 SVGAGI. CDR3 nucleotide sequence: TGTGCCAGCAGTTTGACAGGGTACGGGCAGTACTTC. It codes for CASSLTGYGQYF.

The gene calls are TRBV6-1 and TRBJ1-1; 9 positions match TRBD1. The CDR3 runs to 15 residues. CDR1 is MNHNS and CDR2 is SASEGT in the germline V gene. J was trimmed by 5 bases and V by 6 bases; bases with no gene match: 10. The CDR3 nucleotides read TGTGCCAGCAGCGCCCAGACAGGGGGTGAAACTGAAGCTTTCTTT. Protein sequence: CASSAQTGGETEAFF.